One and the same sample provided the 25 T cell receptor beta chains below, sequenced in a study of control samples from healthy donors and cancer patients. The protocol was immunoSEQ multiplex PCR, while the TCRdb copy is restricted to in-frame clones and leaves out a portion. The sample has tens of thousands of clones, 91% seen once. Sequencing was carried out using blood. The source of these receptors is a man aged 25 to 40 in good health.

The chain combines TRBV7-2 with TRBJ2-2; D is undetermined. Trimming removed 0 bases from V and 2 bases from J, with 4 bases in between. The CDR3 has 14 residues. Germline V CDR1 and CDR2: SGHTA, FQGNSA. The CDR3 nucleotides read TGTGCCAGCAGCTTAGCTGTAAACACCGGGGAGCTGTTTTTT. It translates to CASSLAVNTGELFF.

The V call is TRBV6-6, the J call TRBJ2-5, with D possibly TRBD2 on 6 matching bases. V lost 0 bases and J 6 bases, leaving 17 bases between the germline ends. The CDR3 runs to 16 residues. Germline loops: CDR1 MNHNY, CDR2 SVGAGI (reference sequence). CDR3 coding DNA: TGTGCCAGCAGTTACTCGAAGGGAGCGGAGGGGAAGACCCAGTACTTC. The encoded protein is CASSYSKGAEGKTQYF.

The genes are TRBV18 and TRBJ2-3, with D unclear. This CDR3 is built from 14 residues. V shed 3 bases and J shed 0 bases, with 7 bases lying between them. Germline V gene sequence: CDR1 KGHSH, CDR2 LQKENI. The CDR3: CASSPVTSTDTQYF. The CDR3 coding sequence is TGTGCCAGCTCACCTGTAACTAGCACAGATACGCAGTATTTT.

V is TRBV3-1 (or the pseudogene TRBV3-2) and J is TRBJ2-2, with D uncertain. From germline, CDR1 is LGHDT and CDR2 YNNKEL (reference sequence). The CDR3 covers 15 residues. V was clipped by 0 bases and J by 0 bases, with 5 bases between them. DNA for the CDR3: TGTGCCAGCAGCCAAGATCGGGCGAACACCGGGGAGCTGTTTTTT. Translation gives CASSQDRANTGELFF.

This chain uses TRBV27 with TRBJ2-7; the D call may be TRBD1 or TRBD2 (5 bases each). The V end lost 5 bases, the J end lost 2 bases, and 10 bases lay between the germline ends. The CDR3 contains 13 residues. CDR1 and CDR2 from the germline V gene are MNHEY and SMNVEV (reference sequence). CDR3 in amino acids: CASSPLGAYEQYF. The CDR3 DNA is TGTGCCAGCAGTCCGTTGGGGGCCTACGAGCAGTACTTC.

This chain links TRBV5-4 with TRBJ2-7; TRBD2 matches 7 bases. The CDR3 loop spans 17 amino acids. The ends lost 4 bases at V and 1 base at J; junction bases unmatched: 14. CDR1 and CDR2 (germline): SGHNT, YYREEE (reference sequence). This CDR3 is CASSRPLSAGESYEQYF. The CDR3, as DNA: TGTGCCAGCAGCCGACCGCTTTCGGCGGGAGAGTCCTACGAGCAGTACTTC.

The V and J genes are TRBV9 and TRBJ2-2, with D possibly TRBD1 on 6 matching bases. The CDR3 has 14 amino acids. CDR1 and CDR2 from the germline V gene are SGDLS and YYNGEE. V lost 0 bases and J lost 6, with 9 bases in between. Here the CDR3 DNA reads TGTGCCAGCAGCGTAGTAGGGGGTTCCGGGGAGCTGTTTTTT. Its translation is CASSVVGGSGELFF.

The chain has TRBV19 and TRBJ1-5; D call uncertain. Germline V gives CDR1 LNHDA, CDR2 SQIVND (reference sequence). V gave up 4 bases and J gave up 5 bases, with 6 bases separating them. This CDR3 contains 12 residues. The CDR3 spells CASSTGYQPQHF. DNA of the CDR3: TGTGCCAGTAGTACGGGGTATCAGCCCCAGCATTTT.

V is TRBV5-1 and J is TRBJ2-2; TRBD1 aligns across 7 bases. This CDR3 region has 14 residues. Germline CDR1 reads SGHRS; CDR2 reads YFSETQ. V shed 4 bases and J 1 base; nucleotides not matched to a gene: 1. The CDR3 spells CASSRTGNTGELFF. CDR3 DNA sequence: TGCGCCAGCAGCCGGACAGGGAACACCGGGGAGCTGTTTTTT.

CDR3: CASSEGHSGGTEAFF. Written as DNA, the CDR3 is TGCGCCAGCAGTGAAGGACATTCAGGAGGCACTGAAGCTTTCTTT. This chain connects TRBV10-1 to TRBJ1-1, with D possibly being TRBD1 (5 bases). CDR1 is WNHNN, CDR2 SYGVQD, per germline (reference sequence). With 3 bases removed from V and 4 bases from J, the gap between germline ends came to 15 bases. The CDR3 has 15 residues.

The V and J genes are TRBV5-1 and TRBJ2-1; a weak D match, TRBD2 (5 bases). Per the germline V gene, CDR1 is SGHRS and CDR2 is YFSETQ. Deletions cut 7 bases from V and 0 bases from J, with 14 bases between. CDR3 length: 15 amino acids. CDR3 in amino acids: CASGSAGHSYNEQFF. The CDR3 DNA sequence: TGCGCCAGCGGCTCTGCGGGCCACTCCTACAATGAGCAGTTCTTC.

The V gene is TRBV2, the J gene TRBJ2-5, with 10 positions matching TRBD2. Trimming cost V 4 bases and J 0 bases; bases outside gene matches: 14. The CDR3 length is 19 residues. Per the germline V gene, CDR1 is SNHLY and CDR2 is FYNNEI. CDR3 in amino acids: CASSGPSGGSQSHQETQYF. The CDR3 DNA is TGTGCCAGCAGTGGTCCTAGCGGGGGATCGCAGAGCCACCAAGAGACCCAGTACTTC.

This clone has just one count. The genes are TRBV2 and TRBJ1-6, with D hard to call. The CDR3 has 16 amino acids. The germline CDR1 and CDR2 sequences are SNHLY and FYNNEI. V lost 6 bases and J 0 bases, leaving 12 bases between the germline ends. The CDR3 DNA is TGTGCCAGCAGGTCACAGCCACTCTCCTATAATTCACCCCTCCACTTT. Translating it yields CASRSQPLSYNSPLHF. Supplemented by reference TRBV2 and TRBJ1-6, the full variable domain reads EPEVTQTPSHQVTQMGQEVILRCVPISNHLYFYWYRQILGQKVEFLVSFYNNEISEKSEIFDDQFSVERPDGSNFTLKIRSTKLEDSAMYFCASRSQPLSYNSPLHFGNGTRLTVT.

In its sample, this clone was seen once. The CDR3: CASRPGWGAYGYTF. The DNA of the CDR3 is TGTGCCAGCAGACCCGGTTGGGGGGCCTATGGCTACACCTTC. The chain combines TRBV6-6 with TRBJ1-2; D perhaps matches TRBD1 (6 bases). This CDR3 region has 14 residues. V was clipped by 6 bases and J by 4 bases, with 15 bases between them. CDR1 MNHNY and CDR2 SVGAGI come from the germline V gene (reference sequence).

V is TRBV12-3 or TRBV12-4 and J is TRBJ1-4, with D hard to call. Between the trimmed V and J ends, which lost 7 bases and 8 bases, there was a span of 14 bases. There are 13 residues in the CDR3. CDR3 bases: TGTGCCAGCACTCCGGACGGGAGGGAAAAACTGTTTTTT. It is translated as CASTPDGREKLFF.

This sequence joins TRBV10-3 and TRBJ1-3; D call uncertain. Germline-derived CDR1 and CDR2 are ENHRY and SYGVKD. This CDR3 contains 14 residues. V was pared by 0 bases and J by 4 bases, with 7 bases between. The CDR3 here is CAISESVRGNTIYF. The CDR3, as DNA: TGTGCCATCAGTGAGTCGGTACGAGGAAACACCATATATTTT.

Only one count was recorded for this clone. J is TRBJ2-1 and V is TRBV19; 9 bases are shared with TRBD1. The CDR3 sequence is 14 residues long. CDR1 and CDR2 (germline): LNHDA, SQIVND (reference sequence). V lost 5 bases, J lost 11 bases, and 10 bases stayed unmatched. CDR3 residues: CASSFRDRDLQQFF. The CDR3 region has the DNA TGTGCCAGTAGTTTCCGGGACAGGGACCTTCAGCAGTTCTTC.

This clone was seen once. The chain recombines TRBV10-3 with TRBJ2-3; D is unclear. Trimming removed 3 bases at V and 4 bases at J, with 14 bases between. Germline CDR1 ENHRY, CDR2 SYGVKD. The CDR3 consists of 15 residues. This chain's CDR3 is CAISEGLASSDTQYF. As DNA, the CDR3 is TGTGCCATCAGTGAAGGGTTAGCTAGTTCAGATACGCAGTATTTT.

This chain joins TRBV5-6 and TRBJ1-5; 7 positions match TRBD1. This CDR3 is 16 amino acids long. V dropped 5 bases and J dropped 5; count of bases not matched to a gene: 13. The germline V gene encodes CDR1 SGHDT and CDR2 YYEEEE. The CDR3 DNA reads as TGTGCCAGCAGACCCCTGCCGGGACAGAGAGATCAGCCCCAGCATTTT. Protein sequence: CASRPLPGQRDQPQHF.

V and J are TRBV27 and TRBJ2-7; TRBD1 matches 7 bases. CDR1 is MNHEY and CDR2 is SMNVEV in the germline V gene (reference sequence). The CDR3 sequence is 14 residues long. V trimming: 6 bases; J trimming: 2 bases; junction bases outside the gene matches: 7. The CDR3 spells CASSSGTETYEQYF. CDR3 nucleotides: TGTGCCAGCAGCTCCGGGACAGAAACCTACGAGCAGTACTTC.

The gene calls are TRBV4-3 and TRBJ1-2, with D possibly being TRBD1 (6 bases). Germline V gene sequence: CDR1 LGHNA, CDR2 YSLEER. V was shortened by 4 bases and J by 4 bases, with 16 bases between the two germline ends. The CDR3 is 15 amino acids. The CDR3 DNA sequence: TGCGCCAGCAGCCCGCGAGACAGGCCTTCCTATGGCTACACCTTC. Protein product: CASSPRDRPSYGYTF.

The chain carries TRBV29-1 and TRBJ2-7; tentatively, D is TRBD2 (6 bases). The CDR3 has 13 amino acids. V shed 7 bases and J shed 0 bases, with 13 bases lying between them. Germline-derived CDR1 and CDR2 are SQVTM and ANQGSEA. In DNA form, the CDR3 reads TGCAGCGGGGTACTAGCAAGCTCCTACGAGCAGTACTTC. Encoded protein: CSGVLASSYEQYF.

V is TRBV5-4 and J is TRBJ1-5, with a weak D call TRBD1 (5 bases). From germline, CDR1 is SGHNT and CDR2 YYREEE (reference sequence). V dropped 4 bases and J dropped 0 bases, with 11 bases sitting between them. The CDR3 contains 15 residues. DNA for the CDR3: TGTGCCAGCAGCAGCGACAGTTATAGCAATCAGCCCCAGCATTTT. This gives the protein CASSSDSYSNQPQHF.

V usage is TRBV19 and J usage is TRBJ1-6; D is perhaps TRBD1 (5 bases). The V gene's germline CDR1 is LNHDA and CDR2 SQIVND (reference sequence). V was shortened by 5 bases and J by 8 bases, with 22 bases between the two germline ends. This CDR3 comprises 17 residues. CDR3 in DNA: TGTGCCAGTAGTGGCCGACCTGGGGGTGTTTCGGATTCACCCCTCCACTTT. Its translation is CASSGRPGGVSDSPLHF.

The chain combines TRBV5-1 with TRBJ2-1, with 9 nucleotides matching TRBD1. Germline V lookup: CDR1 SGHRS, CDR2 YFSETQ. The CDR3 is 14 amino acids. With 7 bases clipped from V and 9 bases from J, the junction kept 11 bases outside the gene matches. The CDR3 bases are TGCGCCAGCCGACCCGGACAGGGGACAAGTGAGCAGTTCTTC. Translating gives CASRPGQGTSEQFF.